The rows below give T cell receptor beta chains drawn from one sample of a study of blood T cell repertoires in COVID-19. Here immunoSEQ multiplex PCR was the method, and the copy in TCRdb shows in-frame clones only, minus some. The repertoire holds about 90,000 clones, around 85% seen once, with over 9.5% in the top ten. Sequencing used peripheral blood. Receptors originate from a woman in her sixties or seventies with active or convalescent COVID-19. The CDR3 runs from the conserved cysteine through the conserved F or W. D genes are given only for firm matches. Not all rows give a size; the values are once, few, many and, for expanded clones, a class.

TRBD2 - TRBJ2-1 TRBV10-3 TGTGCCATCAGCGCTAGTTCGGGGGGGCTGCGGAATGAGCAGTTCTTC CAISASSGGLRNEQFF
TRBD1 - TRBJ1-2 TRBV9 TGTGCCAGCAGCGCAGGACAGGGGGAGAGCTACACCTTC CASSAGQGESYTF
TRBD1 once TRBJ1-4 TRBV5-1 TGCGCCAGCAGCCCCACACGACAGGGCTCAACTAATGAAAAACTGTTTTTT CASSPTRQGSTNEKLFF
- - TRBJ2-6 TRBV5-1 TGCGCCAGCAGCTTGGAGCAGGGGTCTGGGGCCAACGTCCTGACTTTC CASSLEQGSGANVLTF
- - TRBJ1-5 TRBV28 TGTGCCAGCAGTCTTATAATATCCACAGGTTTCAATCAGCCCCAGCATTTT CASSLIISTGFNQPQHF
TRBD1 - TRBJ1-2 TRBV18 TGTGCCAGCTCACCGGGACAGGGGTCGTCTAACTATGGCTACACCTTC CASSPGQGSSNYGYTF
TRBD1 - TRBJ1-1 TRBV2 TGTGCCAGCAGCGGACAGGGCATGAACACTGAAGCTTTCTTT CASSGQGMNTEAFF
TRBD2 - TRBJ2-7 TRBV10-1 TGCGCCAGCAGTATAGGCGGGGGGGCCCCCGAGCAGTACTTC CASSIGGGAPEQYF
- - TRBJ1-3 TRBV5-4 TGTGCCAGCAGCCCTTGGGGGGTTGGAAACACCATATATTTT CASSPWGVGNTIYF
- few TRBJ1-5 TRBV2 TGTGCCAGCAGTGACAGGAACCAGCCCCAGCATTTT CASSDRNQPQHF
TRBD2 - TRBJ2-1 TRBV27 TGTGCCAGCAGTTTAGTAGCGGGGGGGTACAATGAGCAGTTCTTC CASSLVAGGYNEQFF
TRBD1 - TRBJ1-4 TRBV2 TGTGCCAGCGGACGGGACAGGGGTGGGGAAAAACTGTTTTTT CASGRDRGGEKLFF
- - TRBJ1-2 TRBV6-5 TGTGCCAGCAGCCGACTGACCTCAGGGGACTATGGCTACACCTTC CASSRLTSGDYGYTF
- - TRBJ1-2 TRBV7-2 TGTGCCAGCAGCTTAGGGGCAGGGCCTGATCGCACCTTC CASSLGAGPDRTF
- - TRBJ2-7 TRBV5-1 TGCGCCAGCAGCTTGGGGCTATTAGATAGGGGTCCCGCTATTTTCTACGAGCAGTACTTC CASSLGLLDRGPAIFYEQYF
TRBD1 - TRBJ2-3 TRBV6-2/TRBV6-3 TGTGCCAGCAGTTACTCGGTCGGACAGGGGGCCCCCCGGGTCACAGATACGCAGTATTTT CASSYSVGQGAPRVTDTQYF
TRBD1 once TRBJ1-5 TRBV4-1 TGCGCCAGCACCTTAAGCCCGACAGGGCATAATCAGCCCCAGCATTTT CASTLSPTGHNQPQHF
TRBD2 - TRBJ2-1 TRBV10-3 TGTGCCATCAGCGCTAGCGGGGGCCAATTTGAGCAGTTCTTC CAISASGGQFEQFF
TRBD2 - TRBJ2-7 TRBV5-4 TGTGCCAGCAGCTTGGGGGGACTAGTAGCCGACGAGCAGTACTTC CASSLGGLVADEQYF
- - TRBJ2-4 TRBV6-6 TGTGCCAGCAGTTACTCTGCAGGGCCCCAAAACATTCAGTACTTC CASSYSAGPQNIQYF
- - TRBJ1-2 TRBV10-3 TGTGCCATCAGTGAGGTCAGCTATGGCTACACCTTC CAISEVSYGYTF
- - TRBJ2-2 TRBV18 TGTGCCAGCTCACCCCCAAATACCCTCGGGGGGCAGACCGGGGAGCTGTTTTTT CASSPPNTLGGQTGELFF
- - TRBJ2-7 TRBV7-2 TGTGCCAGCAGCCCCGCCCGGCGGGACGAGCAGTACTTC CASSPARRDEQYF
- - TRBJ1-1 TRBV10-3 TGTGCCATCACCCCGGGACTAGGGGTCACTGAAGCTTTCTTT CAITPGLGVTEAFF
- - TRBJ2-3 TRBV27 TGTGCCAGCAGCCGTCCCGGAGCCAACACAGATACGCAGTATTTT CASSRPGANTDTQYF
- - TRBJ1-6 TRBV2 TGTGCCAGCAGTGCGGGAGTTTCACCCCTCCACTTT CASSAGVSPLHF
- - TRBJ1-5 TRBV19 TGTGCCAGTAGTATCTATGGGGGCCAGCCCCAGCATTTT CASSIYGGQPQHF
TRBD2 - TRBJ2-4 TRBV7-8 TGTGCCAGCAGCTTAGGGGGAGGGAACATTCAGTACTTC CASSLGGGNIQYF
TRBD1 - TRBJ1-6 TRBV18 TGTGCCAGCTCATTCTCGTCCGGGACAGGGGATAATTCACCCCTCCACTTT CASSFSSGTGDNSPLHF
TRBD1 - TRBJ2-2 TRBV2 TGTGCCAGCAGTCGAATGAGGGACAGGGGCTCCGGGGAGCTGTTTTTT CASSRMRDRGSGELFF
- - TRBJ2-7 TRBV2 TGTGCCAGCAGTGAAATCTTCTACGAGCAGTACTTC CASSEIFYEQYF
TRBD1 - TRBJ1-2 TRBV29-1 TGCAGCGTTGTTATCCCAGGGGGCTATGGCTACACCTTC CSVVIPGGYGYTF
TRBD1 - TRBJ2-7 TRBV5-1 TGCGCCAGCAGCTTGGCCGCCCCACCCGGGACAGGGAACGAGCAGTACTTC CASSLAAPPGTGNEQYF
TRBD1 - TRBJ1-1 TRBV6-2/TRBV6-3 TGTGCCAGCAGTCTCTACAGGGGGCGGGCTTTCTTT CASSLYRGRAFF
- - TRBJ1-1 TRBV6-5 TGTGCCAGCAGTTACGGAGGGGGGGGAAGCTACACTGAAGCTTTCTTT CASSYGGGGSYTEAFF
- once TRBJ2-7 TRBV27 TGTGCCAGCAGTTTATTTAACAGGGCCGAGCAGTACTTC CASSLFNRAEQYF
TRBD1 - TRBJ1-5 TRBV6-1 TGTGCCAGCAGTGACCAGGGGGCCCTCTCCAATCAGCCCCAGCATTTT CASSDQGALSNQPQHF
- - TRBJ2-5 TRBV4-3 TGCGCCAGCAGCCAAGGAACCGGGACTGGGGAGACCCAGTACTTC CASSQGTGTGETQYF
TRBD1 - TRBJ1-4 TRBV2 TGTGCCAGCAGCGTCACAGGGGGGTATGAAAAACTGTTTTTT CASSVTGGYEKLFF
TRBD1 - TRBJ1-5 TRBV19 TGTGCCAGTAGTATAGCGCAGGACAGGGGGCTCGATCAGCCCCAGCATTTT CASSIAQDRGLDQPQHF
TRBD1 - TRBJ2-3 TRBV19 TGTGCCAGTAGTAGAGGGACAGGGGGGACGACAGATACGCAGTATTTT CASSRGTGGTTDTQYF
- few TRBJ1-2 TRBV6-1 TGTGCCAGCAGTGAATCCGTTTCGGGCTATGGCTACACCTTC CASSESVSGYGYTF
- - TRBJ2-2 TRBV5-1 TGCGCCAGCAGCTTAGGGACATTAGACACCGGGGAGCTGTTTTTT CASSLGTLDTGELFF
TRBD2 - TRBJ2-3 TRBV29-1 TGCAGCGTTGGCCGGGACTACGACACAGATACGCAGTATTTT CSVGRDYDTDTQYF
- few TRBJ2-7 TRBV6-6 TGTGCCAGCAGTACAGGGAACTCCTACGAGCAGTACTTC CASSTGNSYEQYF
- - TRBJ1-1 TRBV7-9 TGTGCCAGCAGCTTACAGGGGATGAACACTGAAGCTTTCTTT CASSLQGMNTEAFF
- - TRBJ1-1 TRBV6-2/TRBV6-3 TGTGCCAGCAGTTACGCAGACACCCTTGAAGCTTTCTTT CASSYADTLEAFF